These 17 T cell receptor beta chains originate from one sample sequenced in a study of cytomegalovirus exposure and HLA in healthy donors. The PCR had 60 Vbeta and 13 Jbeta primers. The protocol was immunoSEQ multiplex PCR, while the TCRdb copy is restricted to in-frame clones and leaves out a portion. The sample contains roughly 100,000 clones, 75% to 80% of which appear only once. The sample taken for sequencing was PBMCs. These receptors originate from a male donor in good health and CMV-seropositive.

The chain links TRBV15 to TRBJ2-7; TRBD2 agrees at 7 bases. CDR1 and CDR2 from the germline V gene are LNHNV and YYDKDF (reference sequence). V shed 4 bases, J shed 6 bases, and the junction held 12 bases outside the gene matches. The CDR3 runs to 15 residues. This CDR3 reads CATSIPPREVAEQYF. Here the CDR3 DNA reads TGTGCCACCAGCATACCCCCCCGGGAGGTCGCCGAGCAGTACTTC.

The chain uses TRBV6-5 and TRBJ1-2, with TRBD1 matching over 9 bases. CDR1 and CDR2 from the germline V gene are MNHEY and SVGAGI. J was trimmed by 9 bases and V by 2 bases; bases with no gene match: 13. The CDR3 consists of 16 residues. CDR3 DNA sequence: TGTGCCAGCAGTTACCCTCTCCAACAGGGGGCGAGGAGCTACACCTTC. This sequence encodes CASSYPLQQGARSYTF.

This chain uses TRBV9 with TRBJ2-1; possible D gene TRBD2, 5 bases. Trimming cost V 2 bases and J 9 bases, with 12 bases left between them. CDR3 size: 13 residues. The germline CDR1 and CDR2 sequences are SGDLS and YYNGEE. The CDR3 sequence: CASSVIASGEQFF. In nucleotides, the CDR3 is TGTGCCAGCAGCGTTATAGCGAGTGGTGAGCAGTTCTTC. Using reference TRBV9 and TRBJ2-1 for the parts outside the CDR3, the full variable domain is DSGVTQTPKHLITATGQRVTLRCSPRSGDLSVYWYQQSLDQGLQFLIQYYNGEERAKGNILERFSAQQFPDLHSELNLSSLELGDSALYFCASSVIASGEQFFGPGTRLTVL.

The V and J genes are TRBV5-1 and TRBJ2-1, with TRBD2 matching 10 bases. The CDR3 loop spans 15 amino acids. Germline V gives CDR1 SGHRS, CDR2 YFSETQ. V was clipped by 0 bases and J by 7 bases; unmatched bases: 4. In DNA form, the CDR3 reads TGCGCCAGCAGCTTGGAACTAGCGGGACGGAATGAGCAGTTCTTC. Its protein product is CASSLELAGRNEQFF.

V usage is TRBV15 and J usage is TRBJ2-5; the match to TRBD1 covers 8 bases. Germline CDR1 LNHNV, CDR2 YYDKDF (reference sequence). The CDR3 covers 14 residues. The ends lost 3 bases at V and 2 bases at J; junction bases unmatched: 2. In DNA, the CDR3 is TGTGCCACCAGCAGGGACAGGGTTCAAGAGACCCAGTACTTC. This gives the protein CATSRDRVQETQYF.

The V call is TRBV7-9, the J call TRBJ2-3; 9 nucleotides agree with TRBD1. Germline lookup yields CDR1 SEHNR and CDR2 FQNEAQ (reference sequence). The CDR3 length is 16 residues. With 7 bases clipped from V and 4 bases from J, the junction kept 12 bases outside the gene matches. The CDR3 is CASTQSGTGLADTQYF. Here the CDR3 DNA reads TGTGCCAGCACCCAATCCGGGACAGGGCTCGCAGATACGCAGTATTTT.

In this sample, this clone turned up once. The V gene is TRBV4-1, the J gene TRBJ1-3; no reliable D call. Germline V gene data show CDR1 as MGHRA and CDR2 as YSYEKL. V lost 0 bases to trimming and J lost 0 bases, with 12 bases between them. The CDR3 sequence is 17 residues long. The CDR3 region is CASSQEPTPDSGNTIYF. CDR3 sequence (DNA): TGCGCCAGCAGCCAAGAACCGACACCCGACTCTGGAAACACCATATATTTT.

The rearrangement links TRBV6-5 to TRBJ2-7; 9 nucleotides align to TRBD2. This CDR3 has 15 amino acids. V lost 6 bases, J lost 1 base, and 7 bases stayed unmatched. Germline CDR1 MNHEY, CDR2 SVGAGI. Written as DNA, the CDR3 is TGTGCCAGCAGCGCTCCGAGCGGGGGGTCCTACGAGCAGTACTTC. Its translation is CASSAPSGGSYEQYF.

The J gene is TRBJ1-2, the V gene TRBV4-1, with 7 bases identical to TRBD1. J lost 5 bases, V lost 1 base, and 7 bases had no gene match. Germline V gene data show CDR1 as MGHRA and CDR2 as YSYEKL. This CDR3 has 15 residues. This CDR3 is CASSQVKGQRYGYTF. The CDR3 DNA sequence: TGCGCCAGCAGCCAAGTTAAGGGACAGAGATATGGCTACACCTTC.

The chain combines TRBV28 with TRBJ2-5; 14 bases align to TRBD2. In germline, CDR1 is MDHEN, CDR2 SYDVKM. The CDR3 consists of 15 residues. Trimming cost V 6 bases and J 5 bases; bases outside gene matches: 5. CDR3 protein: CASSPGLAGVETQYF. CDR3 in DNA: TGTGCCAGCAGCCCGGGACTAGCGGGAGTTGAGACCCAGTACTTC.

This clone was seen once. CDR3 sequence reads: CASSTRDRSTDTQYF. The DNA of the CDR3 is TGTGCCAGTAGTACCCGGGACAGGAGCACAGATACGCAGTATTTT. V and J are TRBV19 and TRBJ2-3; 8 bases are shared with TRBD1. The CDR3 length is 15 residues. V shed 4 bases and J 0 bases; nucleotides not matched to a gene: 3. The germline CDR1 and CDR2 sequences are LNHDA and SQIVND (reference sequence).

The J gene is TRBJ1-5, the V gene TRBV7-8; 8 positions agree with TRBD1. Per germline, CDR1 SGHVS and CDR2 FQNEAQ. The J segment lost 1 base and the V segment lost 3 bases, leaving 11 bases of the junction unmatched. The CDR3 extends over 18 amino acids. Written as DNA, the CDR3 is TGTGCCAGCAGCTTCCAGATCTCAGGGGGCGGCAGCAATCAGCCCCAGCATTTT. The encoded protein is CASSFQISGGGSNQPQHF.

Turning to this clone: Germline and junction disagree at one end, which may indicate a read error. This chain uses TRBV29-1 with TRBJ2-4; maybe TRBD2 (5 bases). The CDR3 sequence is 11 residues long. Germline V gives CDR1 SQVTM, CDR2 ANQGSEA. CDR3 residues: CSAHRGNSQYF. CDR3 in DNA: TGCAGCGCCCATCGGGGAAACAGTCAGTACTTC. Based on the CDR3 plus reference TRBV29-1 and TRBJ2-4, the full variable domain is SAVISQKPSRDICQRGTSLTIQCQVDSQVTMMFWYRQQPGQSLTLIATANQGSEATYESGFVIDKFPISRPNLTFSTLTVSNMSPEDSSIYLCSAHRGNSQYFGAGTRLSVL.

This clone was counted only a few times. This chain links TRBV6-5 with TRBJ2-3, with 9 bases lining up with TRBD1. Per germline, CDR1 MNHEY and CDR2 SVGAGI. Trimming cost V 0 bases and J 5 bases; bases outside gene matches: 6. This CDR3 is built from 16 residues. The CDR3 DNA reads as TGTGCCAGCAGTTACTCCGGGACAGGGAGAGGAGATACGCAGTATTTT. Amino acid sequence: CASSYSGTGRGDTQYF.

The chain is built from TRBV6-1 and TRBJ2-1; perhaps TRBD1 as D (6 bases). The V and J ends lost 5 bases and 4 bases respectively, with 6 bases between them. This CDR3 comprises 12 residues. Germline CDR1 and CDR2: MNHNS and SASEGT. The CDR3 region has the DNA TGTGCCAGCAGTCAGGGGTACAATGAGCAGTTCTTC. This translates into CASSQGYNEQFF.

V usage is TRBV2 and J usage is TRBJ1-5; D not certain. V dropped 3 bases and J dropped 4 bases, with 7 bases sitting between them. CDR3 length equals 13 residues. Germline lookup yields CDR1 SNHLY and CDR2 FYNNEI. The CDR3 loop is CASSEQFNQPQHF. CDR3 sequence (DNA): TGTGCCAGCAGTGAGCAGTTTAATCAGCCCCAGCATTTT.

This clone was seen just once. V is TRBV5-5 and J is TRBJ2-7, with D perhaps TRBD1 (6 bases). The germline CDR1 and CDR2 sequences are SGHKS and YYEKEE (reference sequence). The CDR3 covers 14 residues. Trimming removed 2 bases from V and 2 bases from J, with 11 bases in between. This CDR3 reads CASSFQGTTYEQYF. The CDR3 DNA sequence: TGTGCCAGCAGCTTTCAGGGGACCACCTACGAGCAGTACTTC.